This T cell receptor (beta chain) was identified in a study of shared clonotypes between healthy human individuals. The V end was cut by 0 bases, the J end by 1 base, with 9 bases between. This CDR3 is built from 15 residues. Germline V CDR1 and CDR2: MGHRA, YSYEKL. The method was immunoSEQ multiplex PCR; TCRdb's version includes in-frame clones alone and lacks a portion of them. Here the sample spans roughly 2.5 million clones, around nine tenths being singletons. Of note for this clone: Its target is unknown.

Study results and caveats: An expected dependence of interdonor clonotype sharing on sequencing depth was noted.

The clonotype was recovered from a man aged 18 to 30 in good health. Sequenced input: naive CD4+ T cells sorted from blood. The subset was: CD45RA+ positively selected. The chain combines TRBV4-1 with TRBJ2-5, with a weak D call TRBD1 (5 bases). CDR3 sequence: CASSQDQGLQETQYF. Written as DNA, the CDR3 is TGCGCCAGCAGCCAAGATCAGGGTCTCCAAGAGACCCAGTACTTC.